These 16 T cell receptor beta chains originate from one sample sequenced in a study of OX40 agonist ivuxolimab in advanced cancers. Only in-frame clones appear in the TCRdb table, and some are missing; sequencing was by immunoSEQ multiplex PCR. The data show some 64,000 clones, with roughly 89% seen just once and over 2.5% held by the top ten. Sample: CD4+ or CD8+ T cells sorted from blood, taken in a trial of the OX40 agonist ivuxolimab. Receptors originate from an adult with an advanced solid tumor such as melanoma, head and neck, liver or kidney cancer.

This chain connects TRBV7-3 to TRBJ1-5; D may be TRBD1 (5 bases). V was clipped by 5 bases and J by 4 bases, with 9 bases between them. CDR1 is SGHTA, CDR2 FQGTGA, per germline. The CDR3 length is 13 residues. The chain's CDR3 is CASSQGPNQPQHF. In DNA, the CDR3 is TGTGCCAGCAGCCAGGGACCGAATCAGCCCCAGCATTTT.

The J gene is TRBJ2-5, the V gene TRBV5-1, with TRBD2 matching 7 bases. J gave up 1 base and V 0 bases, and 9 bases lay outside the gene matches. Germline lookup yields CDR1 SGHRS and CDR2 YFSETQ. The CDR3 is made up of 17 amino acids. The DNA of the CDR3 is TGCGCCAGCAGCTTGGCCTCTAGCGGAGGGGCCCAAGAGACCCAGTACTTC. This gives the protein CASSLASSGGAQETQYF.

V is TRBV4-1 and J is TRBJ2-2; 8 bases line up with TRBD1. The CDR3 extends over 15 amino acids. Per the germline V gene, CDR1 is MGHRA and CDR2 is YSYEKL. Losses at the gene ends were 6 bases for V and 1 base for J; bases not matched to a gene: 4. Here the CDR3 DNA reads TGCGCCAGCAGTCCGGGACAGGAGAACACCGGGGAGCTGTTTTTT. It is translated as CASSPGQENTGELFF.

The CDR3 here is CASSLGGRWNTGELFF. The CDR3 DNA reads TGTGCCAGCAGCTTGGGCGGGAGATGGAACACCGGGGAGCTGTTTTTT. This rearrangement joins TRBV5-4 to TRBJ2-2, with 7 bases aligning to TRBD2. This CDR3 has 16 amino acids. Losses at the gene ends were 0 bases for V and 1 base for J; bases not matched to a gene: 3. The germline V gene encodes CDR1 SGHNT and CDR2 YYREEE (reference sequence). Full variable domain (rest looked up from reference TRBV5-4 and TRBJ2-2): ETGVTQSPTHLIKTRGQQVTLRCSSQSGHNTVSWYQQALGQGPQFIFQYYREEENGRGNFPPRFSGLQFPNYSSELNVNALELDDSALYLCASSLGGRWNTGELFFGEGSRLTVL.

The rearrangement uses TRBV9 and TRBJ2-1; 7 bases map to TRBD1. The CDR3 totals 15 residues. Trimming at V came to 3 bases and at J to 3 bases, leaving 6 bases not matched to a gene. The germline V gene has CDR1 SGDLS and CDR2 YYNGEE. The CDR3 region is CASSEQGFFYNEQFF. CDR3 nucleotide sequence: TGTGCCAGCAGCGAACAGGGGTTCTTCTACAATGAGCAGTTCTTC. Combining the CDR3 with reference TRBV9 and TRBJ2-1 gives the whole variable domain DSGVTQTPKHLITATGQRVTLRCSPRSGDLSVYWYQQSLDQGLQFLIQYYNGEERAKGNILERFSAQQFPDLHSELNLSSLELGDSALYFCASSEQGFFYNEQFFGPGTRLTVL.

Here the CDR3 reads CASRQTTERPNTYEQYF. CDR3 nucleotide sequence: TGTGCCAGCCGTCAGACGACTGAGCGTCCGAACACCTACGAGCAGTACTTC. V and J are TRBV28 and TRBJ2-7; D gene ambiguous. The CDR3 runs 17 residues. Germline lookup yields CDR1 MDHEN and CDR2 SYDVKM. The V gene lost 8 bases and the J gene lost 2 bases, with 25 bases spanning the gap.

The chain is built from TRBV7-2 and TRBJ2-3, with D unresolved. The CDR3 loop spans 13 amino acids. V shed 0 bases and J shed 5 bases, with 6 bases lying between them. Per germline, CDR1 SGHTA and CDR2 FQGNSA. DNA for the CDR3: TGTGCCAGCAGCTTAGCCCGGAGAGATACGCAGTATTTT. Its protein product is CASSLARRDTQYF. The complete variable domain, with remaining parts taken from reference TRBV7-2 and TRBJ2-3, reads GAGVSQSPSNKVTEKGKDVELRCDPISGHTALYWYRQSLGQGLEFLIYFQGNSAPDKSGLPSDRFSAERTGGSVSTLTIQRTQQEDSAVYLCASSLARRDTQYFGPGTRLTVL.

This chain connects TRBV10-1 to TRBJ2-1, with 12 nucleotides matching TRBD1. Germline CDR1 reads WNHNN; CDR2 reads SYGVQD (reference sequence). J was trimmed by 8 bases and V by 0 bases; bases with no gene match: 14. The CDR3 runs 19 residues. The DNA for the CDR3 is TGCGCCAGCAGTGAGTCGAAGGGGACAGGGGGCAAAATGTATGATGAGCAGTTCTTC. It yields the protein CASSESKGTGGKMYDEQFF.

The V and J genes are TRBV5-1 and TRBJ1-4; D is ambiguous. The CDR3 extends over 16 amino acids. V was pared by 0 bases and J by 4 bases, with 13 bases between. In germline, CDR1 is SGHRS, CDR2 YFSETQ. CDR3 bases: TGCGCCAGCAGCTTGGGTGCGAATCGGGGTAATGAAAAACTGTTTTTT. Its translation: CASSLGANRGNEKLFF. Variable domain in full (rest from reference TRBV5-1 and TRBJ1-4): KAGVTQTPRYLIKTRGQQVTLSCSPISGHRSVSWYQQTPGQGLQFLFEYFSETQRNKGNFPGRFSGRQFSNSRSEMNVSTLELGDSALYLCASSLGANRGNEKLFFGSGTQLSVL.

This chain connects TRBV7-9 to TRBJ2-3; 10 nucleotides match TRBD2. The length of the CDR3 is 14 residues. In germline, CDR1 is SEHNR, CDR2 FQNEAQ (reference sequence). Unmatched junction bases numbered 2, after V lost 5 bases and J lost 3 bases. The CDR3 region is CASSLTSGTDTQYF. In nucleotides, the CDR3 is TGTGCCAGCAGCCTGACTAGCGGGACAGATACGCAGTATTTT.

This clone has more than one count but fewer than ten. This chain joins TRBV29-1 and TRBJ2-5; D unclear. V gave up 4 bases and J gave up 6 bases, with 6 bases separating them. Germline assignment: CDR1 SQVTM and CDR2 ANQGSEA. This CDR3 is 10 amino acids long. CDR3 sequence: CSVGAQTQYF. CDR3 nucleotides: TGCAGCGTTGGGGCGCAGACCCAGTACTTC. Full variable domain (outside the CDR3, taken from reference TRBV29-1 and TRBJ2-5): SAVISQKPSRDICQRGTSLTIQCQVDSQVTMMFWYRQQPGQSLTLIATANQGSEATYESGFVIDKFPISRPNLTFSTLTVSNMSPEDSSIYLCSVGAQTQYFGPGTRLLVL.

V is TRBV28 and J is TRBJ2-1, with D tentatively TRBD2 (5 bases). Germline CDR1 reads MDHEN; CDR2 reads SYDVKM. The ends were cut back, 1 base at V and 6 bases at J, with 16 bases in the middle. This CDR3 is built from 16 residues. In nucleotides, the CDR3 is TGTGCCAGCAGTTTATATTTCGGGAAGGGCCTCAATGAGCAGTTCTTC. The encoded protein is CASSLYFGKGLNEQFF.

Written as DNA, the CDR3 is TGTGCCAGCAGTTTAGGGGGGGTTAGCAATCAGCCCCAGCATTTT. Protein: CASSLGGVSNQPQHF. The chain uses TRBV28 and TRBJ1-5, with D perhaps TRBD1 (5 bases). Germline V gene data show CDR1 as MDHEN and CDR2 as SYDVKM. The V end was cut by 2 bases, the J end by 0 bases, with 8 bases between. The CDR3 sequence is 15 residues long.

The CDR3 spells CASSEATGTDTQYF. The CDR3 DNA reads TGCGCCAGCAGTGAGGCCACCGGGACAGATACGCAGTATTTT. The chain links TRBV10-1 to TRBJ2-3; D call uncertain. From germline, CDR1 is WNHNN and CDR2 SYGVQD (reference sequence). The CDR3 runs 14 residues. The V gene lost 2 bases and the J gene lost 3 bases, with 9 bases spanning the gap.

Comment on this clone: Distinct nucleotide sequences in the sample also encode this CDR3. The rearrangement uses TRBV25-1 and TRBJ2-2; D is uncertain. With 3 bases removed from V and 1 base from J, the gap between germline ends came to 3 bases. The CDR3 is 13 residues long. From germline, CDR1 is MGHDK and CDR2 SYGVNS. The DNA for the CDR3 is TGTGCCAGCAGTGATAGGAACACCGGGGAGCTGTTTTTT. Amino acid sequence: CASSDRNTGELFF.

The V call is TRBV9, the J call TRBJ2-2; tentatively, D is TRBD2 (5 bases). The CDR3 covers 15 residues. Trimming stripped 0 bases from V and 3 bases from J, with 9 bases between. Germline loops: CDR1 SGDLS, CDR2 YYNGEE. Here the CDR3 DNA reads TGTGCCAGCAGCGTAGCTGGGAGCGACACCGGGGAGCTGTTTTTT. Amino acid sequence: CASSVAGSDTGELFF.